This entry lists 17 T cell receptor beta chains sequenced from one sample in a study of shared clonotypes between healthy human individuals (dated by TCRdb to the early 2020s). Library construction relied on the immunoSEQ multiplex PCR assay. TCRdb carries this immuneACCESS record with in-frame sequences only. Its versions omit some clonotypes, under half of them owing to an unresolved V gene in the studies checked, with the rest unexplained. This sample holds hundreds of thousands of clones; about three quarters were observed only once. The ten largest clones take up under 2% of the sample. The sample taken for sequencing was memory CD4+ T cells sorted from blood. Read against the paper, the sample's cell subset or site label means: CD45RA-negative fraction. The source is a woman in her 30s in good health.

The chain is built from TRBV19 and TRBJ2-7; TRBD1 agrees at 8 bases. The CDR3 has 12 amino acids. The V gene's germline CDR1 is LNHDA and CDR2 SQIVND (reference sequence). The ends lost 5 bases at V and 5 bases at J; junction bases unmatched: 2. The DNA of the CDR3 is TGTGCCAGTAGTGACAGGGGCCACGAGCAGTACTTC. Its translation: CASSDRGHEQYF.

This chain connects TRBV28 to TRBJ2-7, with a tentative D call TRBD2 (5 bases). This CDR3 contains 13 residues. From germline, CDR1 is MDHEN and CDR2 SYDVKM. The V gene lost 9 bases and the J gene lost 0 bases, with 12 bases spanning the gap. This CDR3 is CASHADSSYEQYF. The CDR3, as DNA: TGTGCCAGTCACGCGGACTCCTCCTACGAGCAGTACTTC.

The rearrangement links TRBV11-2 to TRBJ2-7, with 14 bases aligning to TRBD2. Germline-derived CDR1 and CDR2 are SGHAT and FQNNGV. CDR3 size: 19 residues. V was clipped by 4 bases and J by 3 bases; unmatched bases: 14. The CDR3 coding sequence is TGTGCCAGCAGCTCGCCCACCGGGACTAGCGGGAGTAAGGTCTACGAGCAGTACTTC. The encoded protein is CASSSPTGTSGSKVYEQYF.

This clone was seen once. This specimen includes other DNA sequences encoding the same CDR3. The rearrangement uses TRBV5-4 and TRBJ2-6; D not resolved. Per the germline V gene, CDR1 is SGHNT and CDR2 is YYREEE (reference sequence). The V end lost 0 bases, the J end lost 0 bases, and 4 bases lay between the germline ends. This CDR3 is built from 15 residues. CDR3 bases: TGTGCCAGCAGCTTGGGGGGCTCTGGGGCCAACGTCCTGACTTTC. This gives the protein CASSLGGSGANVLTF.

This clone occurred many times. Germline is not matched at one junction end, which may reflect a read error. The CDR3 is CASSLSVHQETQYF. For the CDR3, the DNA is TGCGCCAGCAGCTTATCCGTTCACCAGGAGACCCAGTACTTC. The chain has TRBV5-1 and TRBJ2-5, with D unclear. This CDR3 spans 14 amino acids. CDR1 and CDR2 (germline): SGHRS, YFSETQ.

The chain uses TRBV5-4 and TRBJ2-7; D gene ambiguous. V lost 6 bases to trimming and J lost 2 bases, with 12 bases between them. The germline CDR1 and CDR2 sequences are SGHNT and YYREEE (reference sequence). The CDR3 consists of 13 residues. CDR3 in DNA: TGTGCCAGCATCGGGCACGACCCCTACGAGCAGTACTTC. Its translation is CASIGHDPYEQYF.

The CDR3 DNA reads TGTGCCAGCAGTAAGGAGACCCAGTACTTC. Translated: CASSKETQYF. The chain employs TRBV6-4 and TRBJ2-5; D gene unclear. This CDR3 region has 10 residues. The V end lost 5 bases, the J end lost 5 bases, and 3 bases lay between the germline ends. CDR1 MRHNA and CDR2 SNTAGT come from the germline V gene.

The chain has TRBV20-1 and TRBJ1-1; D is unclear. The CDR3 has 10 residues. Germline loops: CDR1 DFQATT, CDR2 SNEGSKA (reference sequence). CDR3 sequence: CRPPDTEAFF. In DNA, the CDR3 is TGCAGGCCCCCGGACACTGAAGCTTTCTTT.

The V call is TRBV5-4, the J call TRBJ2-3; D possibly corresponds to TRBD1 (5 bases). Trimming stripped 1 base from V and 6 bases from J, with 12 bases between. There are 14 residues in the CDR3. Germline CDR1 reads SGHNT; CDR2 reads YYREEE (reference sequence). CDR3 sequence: CASSLKGAGDTQYF. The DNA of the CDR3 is TGTGCCAGCAGCTTGAAAGGGGCTGGTGATACGCAGTATTTT.

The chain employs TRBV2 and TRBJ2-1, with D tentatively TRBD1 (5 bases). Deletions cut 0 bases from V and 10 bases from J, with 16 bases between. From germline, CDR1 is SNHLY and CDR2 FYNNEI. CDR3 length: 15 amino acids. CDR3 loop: CASSEALRQGSEQFF. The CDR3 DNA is TGTGCCAGCAGTGAAGCGCTTAGGCAGGGTAGCGAGCAGTTCTTC.

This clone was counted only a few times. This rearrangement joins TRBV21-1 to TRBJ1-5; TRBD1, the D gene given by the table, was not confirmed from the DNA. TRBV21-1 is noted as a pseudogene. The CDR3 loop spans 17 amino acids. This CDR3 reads CASSKAGDRGGDQPQHF. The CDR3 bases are TGTGCCAGCAGCAAAGCGGGAGACAGGGGAGGGGATCAGCCCCAGCATTTT.

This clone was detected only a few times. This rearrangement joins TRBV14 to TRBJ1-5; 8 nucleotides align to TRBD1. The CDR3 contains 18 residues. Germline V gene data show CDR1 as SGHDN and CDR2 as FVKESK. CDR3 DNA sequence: TGTGCTATAGAGAAGGGCCAGGGGGCGATTTCGGGCAATCAGCCCCAGCATTTT. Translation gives CAIEKGQGAISGNQPQHF.

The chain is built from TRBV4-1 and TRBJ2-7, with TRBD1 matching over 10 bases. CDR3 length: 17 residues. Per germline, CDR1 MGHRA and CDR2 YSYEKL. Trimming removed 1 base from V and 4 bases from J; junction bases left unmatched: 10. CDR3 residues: CASSQAMGGQGLYEQYF. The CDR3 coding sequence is TGCGCCAGCAGCCAAGCTATGGGGGGACAGGGGTTATACGAGCAGTACTTC.

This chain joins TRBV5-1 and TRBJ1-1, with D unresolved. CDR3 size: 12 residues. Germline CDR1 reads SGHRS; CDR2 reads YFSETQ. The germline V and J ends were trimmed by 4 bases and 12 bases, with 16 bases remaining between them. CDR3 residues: CASSDFRFATFF. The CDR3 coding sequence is TGCGCCAGCAGCGACTTTCGATTCGCCACTTTCTTT. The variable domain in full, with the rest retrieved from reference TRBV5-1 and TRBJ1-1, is KAGVTQTPRYLIKTRGQQVTLSCSPISGHRSVSWYQQTPGQGLQFLFEYFSETQRNKGNFPGRFSGRQFSNSRSEMNVSTLELGDSALYLCASSDFRFATFFGQGTRLTVV.

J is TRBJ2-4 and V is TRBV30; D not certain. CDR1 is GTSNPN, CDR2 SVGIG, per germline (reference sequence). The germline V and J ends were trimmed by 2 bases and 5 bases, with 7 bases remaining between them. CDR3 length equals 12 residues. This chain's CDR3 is CAWSFGENIQYF. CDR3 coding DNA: TGTGCCTGGAGTTTTGGGGAAAACATTCAGTACTTC.

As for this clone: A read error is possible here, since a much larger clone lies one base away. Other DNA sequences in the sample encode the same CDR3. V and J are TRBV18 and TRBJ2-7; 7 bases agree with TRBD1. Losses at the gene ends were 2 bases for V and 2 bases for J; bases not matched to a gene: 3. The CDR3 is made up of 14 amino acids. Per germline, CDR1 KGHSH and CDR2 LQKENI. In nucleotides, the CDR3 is TGTGCCAGCTCACCAAGACAGGGTACCTACGAGCAGTACTTC. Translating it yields CASSPRQGTYEQYF.

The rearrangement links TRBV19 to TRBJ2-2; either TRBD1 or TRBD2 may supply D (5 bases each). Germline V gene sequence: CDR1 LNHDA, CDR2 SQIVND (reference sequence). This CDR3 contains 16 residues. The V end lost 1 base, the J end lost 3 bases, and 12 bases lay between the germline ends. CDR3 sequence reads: CASSIGGRTYTGELFF. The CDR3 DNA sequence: TGTGCCAGTAGTATAGGGGGACGGACTTACACCGGGGAGCTGTTTTTT.